These T cell receptor beta chains were read from a single sample in a study of cytomegalovirus exposure and HLA in healthy donors. Measured with immunoSEQ multiplex PCR; TCRdb has only the in-frame clones, and not every one. The table shows about 97,000 clones, with around 57% occurring only once. The sample comprised PBMCs. The receptors come from a human donor in good health. Each CDR3 is given with its conserved first and last residue. D genes are given only for firm matches. Some rows mark clone size as missing; the rest say once, few, many or name a class of expanded clone.

v_gene	abundance	j_gene	d_gene	len	CDR3aa	CDR3nt
TRBV27	.	TRBJ2-6	.	17	CASSLFSGLSGANVLTF	TGTGCCAGCAGTTTATTTTCCGGTCTCTCTGGGGCCAACGTCCTGACTTTC
TRBV5-4	.	TRBJ1-1	TRBD1	16	CASSWHPGQMNTEAFF	TGTGCCAGCAGCTGGCATCCGGGACAGATGAACACTGAAGCTTTCTTT
TRBV7-9	.	TRBJ2-3	TRBD2	15	CASSDLAGSTDTQYF	TGTGCCAGCAGCGATCTAGCGGGCAGCACAGATACGCAGTATTTT
TRBV4-1	.	TRBJ2-7	TRBD2	15	CASSQRTSGGYEQYF	TGCGCCAGCAGCCAACGGACTAGCGGGGGCTACGAGCAGTACTTC
TRBV7-2	.	TRBJ2-7	.	13	CASSGRDVSEQYF	TGTGCCAGCAGCGGACGGGATGTCAGCGAGCAGTACTTC
TRBV5-1	.	TRBJ2-5	.	16	CASSTSTSGSGEAQYF	TGCGCCAGCAGCACGTCGACTAGTGGGTCGGGAGAGGCCCAGTACTTC
TRBV19	.	TRBJ1-1	.	14	CASSSGRGGTEAFF	TGTGCCAGTAGTAGCGGTCGCGGGGGCACTGAAGCTTTCTTT
TRBV2	.	TRBJ2-2	TRBD1	17	CASKPPGTGVYGGELFF	TGTGCCAGCAAGCCGCCCGGGACAGGGGTTTACGGCGGGGAGCTGTTTTTT
TRBV10-1	.	TRBJ2-7	TRBD2	16	CASSDLGVAGFDEQYF	TGCGCCAGCAGTGACCTTGGGGTAGCGGGATTCGACGAGCAGTACTTC
TRBV18	.	TRBJ1-5	TRBD1	14	CASSQGQGAQPQHF	TGTGCCAGCTCCCAGGGACAGGGGGCACAGCCCCAGCATTTT
TRBV11-2	few	TRBJ2-1	TRBD1	16	CASSLVAGGSYNEQFF	TGTGCCAGCAGCTTAGTGGCAGGGGGCTCCTACAATGAGCAGTTCTTC
TRBV28	.	TRBJ2-7	.	16	CASSLGRQGEAYEQYF	TGTGCCAGCAGTTTAGGTAGGCAGGGTGAGGCTTACGAGCAGTACTTC
TRBV19	.	TRBJ1-1	TRBD1	13	CASSSTGTDEAFF	TGTGCCAGTAGTTCCACCGGGACAGATGAAGCTTTCTTT
TRBV7-9	few	TRBJ1-1	.	14	CASSLASGSTEAFF	TGTGCCAGCAGCTTAGCATCCGGGAGCACTGAAGCTTTCTTT
TRBV7-8	.	TRBJ2-7	.	15	CASSPRGQLTYEQYF	TGTGCCAGCAGCCCGCGGGGGCAGCTAACCTACGAGCAGTACTTC
TRBV4-1	few	TRBJ1-6	.	18	CASSQDRGQSRLNSPLHF	TGCGCCAGCAGCCAAGATCGTGGGCAGTCACGGTTAAATTCACCCCTCCACTTT
TRBV5-1	few	TRBJ2-6	.	15	CASSPTGDWANVLTF	TGCGCCAGCAGCCCCACAGGGGACTGGGCCAACGTCCTGACTTTC
TRBV28	.	TRBJ2-7	.	14	CASTREVSSAEQYF	TGTGCCAGCACTCGAGAGGTCTCCTCCGCCGAGCAGTACTTC
TRBV28	.	TRBJ2-7	TRBD2	15	CASRTSGGGSYEQYF	TGTGCCAGCAGGACTAGCGGGGGGGGCTCCTACGAGCAGTACTTC
TRBV10-1	.	TRBJ2-2	TRBD2	16	CASSESSGGYVGELFF	TGCGCCAGCAGTGAGTCGTCGGGAGGGTATGTCGGGGAGCTGTTTTTT
TRBV20-1	few	TRBJ1-2	.	11	CSARGVYGYTF	TGCAGTGCTAGGGGAGTCTATGGCTACACCTTC
TRBV6-6	few	TRBJ1-2	.	15	CASSPGRRAHYGYTF	TGTGCCAGCAGTCCCGGCCGCAGGGCTCACTATGGCTACACCTTC
TRBV7-9	.	TRBJ1-2	TRBD1	15	CASSLNRGEGYGYTF	TGTGCCAGCAGCCTCAACAGGGGAGAGGGCTATGGCTACACCTTC
TRBV9	few	TRBJ2-5	.	15	CASSVAPTAAETQYF	TGTGCCAGCAGCGTAGCGCCGACAGCTGCCGAGACCCAGTACTTC
TRBV6-5	.	TRBJ2-7	.	14	CASSYYRDSYEQYF	TGTGCCAGCAGTTACTACAGGGATTCCTACGAGCAGTACTTC
TRBV4-1	.	TRBJ2-1	.	15	CASSPKGDSYNEQFF	TGCGCCAGCAGCCCCAAAGGGGATTCCTACAATGAGCAGTTCTTC
TRBV11-3	few	TRBJ2-3	.	15	CASSLLVSGTDTQYF	TGTGCCAGCAGCCTATTAGTGAGCGGCACAGATACGCAGTATTTT
TRBV21-1	.	TRBJ1-2	.	16	CASSKGPQGKKDGYTF	TGTGCCAGCAGCAAAGGCCCACAGGGCAAGAAAGATGGCTACACCTTC
TRBV5-1	.	TRBJ2-5	.	16	CASSDGGIAQRETQYF	TGCGCCAGCAGCGACGGGGGAATCGCCCAGAGAGAGACCCAGTACTTC
TRBV6-6	.	TRBJ2-7	TRBD1	15	CASRAGGQVHYEQYF	TGTGCCAGCAGGGCCGGGGGACAGGTTCACTACGAGCAGTACTTC
TRBV19	few	TRBJ1-2	.	15	CASSIDSGNYYGYTF	TGTGCCAGTAGTATAGATTCGGGGAATTACTATGGCTACACCTTC
TRBV5-1	.	TRBJ2-7	TRBD2	17	CASGIRQREDTSYEQYF	TGCGCCAGCGGAATCAGGCAGCGGGAGGATACCTCCTACGAGCAGTACTTC
TRBV7-9	.	TRBJ2-1	.	19	CASSLAVGSTTALYNEQFF	TGTGCCAGCAGCTTAGCTGTAGGGTCGACTACCGCCCTCTACAATGAGCAGTTCTTC
TRBV4-1	few	TRBJ2-7	TRBD2	13	CASSQTSNYEQYF	TGCGCCAGCAGCCAGACTAGCAACTACGAGCAGTACTTC
TRBV5-1	.	TRBJ2-7	TRBD1	14	CASSSGTGGYEQYF	TGCGCCAGCAGCTCCGGGACAGGGGGCTACGAGCAGTACTTC